These 22 T cell receptor beta chains originate from one sample sequenced in a study of T-cell memory formation after mild COVID-19. TCRdb reprocessed the 5' RACE reads via MiXCR and lists one record per CDR3 protein. The table includes 250,000 to 350,000 distinct CDR3 sequences, roughly 15% detected once. Sequenced material: PBMCs or a T cell subset sorted from them (not recorded which). These receptors were obtained from a man between 18 and 29 years old who had mild COVID-19 (a few samples of this study predate the infection). Cell type and time point are not known.

The chain combines TRBV9 with TRBJ2-1, with 11 bases matching TRBD2. This CDR3 contains 19 residues. Germline trimming cut 0 bases from V and 3 bases from J; bases unmatched to any gene: 11. CDR1 is SGDLS and CDR2 is YYNGEE in the germline V gene. The CDR3 DNA follows: TGTGCCAGCAGCGTAGCAGCGGGTAGCGGGGGGGCTCTCTACAATGAGCAGTTCTTC. Encoded protein: CASSVAAGSGGALYNEQFF.

This clonotype was recorded a few times. The V and J genes are TRBV6-6 and TRBJ1-3; 7 bases match TRBD1. Trimming removed 5 bases from V and 2 bases from J; junction bases left unmatched: 3. The CDR3 sequence is 14 residues long. Germline V gene lookup returns CDR1 MNHNY and CDR2 SVGAGI (reference sequence). The CDR3 region has the DNA TGTGCCAGCAGTAACAGGGGTACTGGAAACACCATATATTTT. Encoded protein: CASSNRGTGNTIYF.

The chain's CDR3 is CASSPGQSSYEQYV. CDR3 bases: TGTGCCAGCAGTCCGGGACAGAGCTCCTACGAGCAGTACGTC. This chain links TRBV27 with TRBJ2-7; TRBD1 matches at 7 bases. This CDR3 spans 14 amino acids. Trimming removed 5 bases from V and 0 bases from J; junction bases left unmatched: 4. The germline V gene has CDR1 MNHEY and CDR2 SMNVEV (reference sequence).

This clonotype was seen more than once but under ten times. The chain has TRBV2 and TRBJ1-5, with 10 bases matching TRBD1. The V and J ends lost 6 bases and 2 bases, in that order; junction bases with no gene match: 7. Germline values: CDR1 SNHLY, CDR2 FYNNEI. The CDR3 runs to 16 residues. CDR3: CASSADRGLGNQPQHF. The CDR3, as DNA: TGTGCCAGCAGCGCCGACAGGGGGCTTGGCAATCAGCCCCAGCATTTT.

This clonotype was counted between two and nine times. The gene calls are TRBV6-5 and TRBJ2-1, with D perhaps being TRBD1 or TRBD2 (6 bases each). V lost 2 bases to trimming and J lost 6 bases, with 8 bases between them. From germline, CDR1 is MNHEY and CDR2 SVGAGI. This CDR3 has 13 residues. The CDR3 reads CASSYRGANEQFF. CDR3 nucleotide sequence: TGTGCCAGCAGTTACAGGGGGGCCAATGAGCAGTTCTTC.

The chain recombines TRBV4-3 with TRBJ1-1, with D unresolved. Deletions cut 0 bases from V and 7 bases from J, with 6 bases between. Per germline, CDR1 LGHNA and CDR2 YSLEER. The CDR3 loop spans 12 amino acids. The CDR3 region has the DNA TGCGCCAGCAGCCAAGATCGGGGTGAAGCTTTCTTT. This translates into CASSQDRGEAFF.

The chain is built from TRBV7-8 and TRBJ1-5; 11 nucleotides align to TRBD1. The length of the CDR3 is 16 residues. J gave up 3 bases and V 2 bases, and 3 bases lay outside the gene matches. Looked up from germline, CDR1 is SGHVS and CDR2 is FQNEAQ. CDR3 coding DNA: TGTGCCAGCAGCTTAAGGACAGGGGGCCCCAATCAGCCCCAGCATTTT. Its protein product is CASSLRTGGPNQPQHF.

This clonotype was counted many times. This chain connects TRBV27 to TRBJ2-3; no definite D call. Germline CDR1 reads MNHEY; CDR2 reads SMNVEV (reference sequence). This CDR3 has 14 residues. Trimming pared 3 bases from V and 2 bases from J, leaving 9 bases between. The CDR3 is CASSFSRNTDTQYF. In DNA, the CDR3 is TGTGCCAGCAGTTTCTCCCGGAACACAGATACGCAGTATTTT.

This clonotype was picked up many times. The V and J genes are TRBV7-2 and TRBJ2-6; no firm D call. The V end was cut by 5 bases, the J end by 0 bases, with 8 bases between. The germline V gene has CDR1 SGHTA and CDR2 FQGNSA. CDR3 size: 15 residues. As DNA, the CDR3 is TGTGCCAGCAGCCCGACCTACTCTGGGGCCAACGTCCTGACTTTC. Translating it yields CASSPTYSGANVLTF.

The rearrangement uses TRBV7-9 and TRBJ2-7, with D uncertain. The germline gives CDR1 SEHNR, CDR2 FQNEAQ (reference sequence). The V and J ends lost 0 bases and 0 bases respectively, with 9 bases between them. There are 15 residues in the CDR3. The CDR3 loop is CASSLAPSSSYEQYF. For the CDR3, the DNA is TGTGCCAGCAGCTTAGCTCCCTCTAGCTCCTACGAGCAGTACTTC.

The rearrangement uses TRBV6-2 or TRBV6-3 and TRBJ2-3; D possibly uses TRBD1 or TRBD2 (6 bases each). Trimming stripped 2 bases from V and 5 bases from J, with 14 bases between. The CDR3 contains 15 residues. Germline CDR1 is MNHEY and CDR2 is SVGEGT. The CDR3 spells CASSYLTKGGDTQYF. The CDR3 nucleotides are TGTGCCAGCAGTTACCTCACGAAGGGGGGAGATACGCAGTATTTT.

The chain recombines TRBV5-8 with TRBJ2-3, with TRBD2 matching 14 bases. J gave up 4 bases and V 1 base, and 8 bases lay outside the gene matches. The CDR3 totals 18 residues. Germline lookup yields CDR1 SGHTS and CDR2 YDEGEE. The CDR3 DNA follows: TGTGCCAGCAGCTTGAAGACTAGCGGGGGGGCCCGTCCAGATACGCAGTATTTT. Amino acid sequence: CASSLKTSGGARPDTQYF.

This clonotype has only a few counts. The rearrangement links TRBV14 to TRBJ2-7, with unresolved D. The length of the CDR3 is 13 residues. V gave up 1 base and J gave up 3 bases, with 7 bases separating them. From germline, CDR1 is SGHDN and CDR2 FVKESK. The CDR3 coding sequence is TGTGCCAGCAGCCAAGTCATGGGCTACGAGCAGTACTTC. Translated: CASSQVMGYEQYF. Drawing the rest from reference TRBV14 and TRBJ2-7, the complete variable domain is EAGVTQFPSHSVIEKGQTVTLRCDPISGHDNLYWYRRVMGKEIKFLLHFVKESKQDESGMPNNRFLAERTGGTYSTLKVQPAELEDSGVYFCASSQVMGYEQYFGPGTRLTVT.

The chain has TRBV30 and TRBJ2-1; 7 bases align to TRBD1. In germline, CDR1 is GTSNPN, CDR2 SVGIG (reference sequence). With 2 bases clipped from V and 4 bases from J, the junction kept 5 bases outside the gene matches. CDR3 length: 14 residues. The CDR3 reads CAWSYRGLYNEQFF. CDR3 sequence (DNA): TGTGCCTGGAGTTACAGGGGCCTTTACAATGAGCAGTTCTTC.

The chain uses TRBV20-1 and TRBJ1-5; D is possibly TRBD1 (6 bases). Per germline, CDR1 DFQATT and CDR2 SNEGSKA (reference sequence). CDR3 length equals 13 residues. Trimming stripped 4 bases from V and 2 bases from J, with 9 bases between. Here the CDR3 reads CSANRDGNQPQHF. CDR3 in DNA: TGCAGTGCTAACAGGGACGGCAATCAGCCCCAGCATTTT.

The chain has TRBV5-5 and TRBJ2-5, with 7 positions matching TRBD1. This CDR3 contains 17 residues. Per the germline V gene, CDR1 is SGHKS and CDR2 is YYEKEE (reference sequence). Trimming removed 5 bases from V and 1 base from J; junction bases left unmatched: 14. This chain's CDR3 is CASRTAPGTAIQETQYF. CDR3 sequence (DNA): TGTGCCAGCAGGACAGCCCCCGGGACAGCTATCCAAGAGACCCAGTACTTC.

This clonotype was observed a few times. The chain has TRBV6-5 and TRBJ1-2; D is unclear. V was clipped by 0 bases and J by 0 bases, with 5 bases between them. The CDR3 covers 14 residues. Per germline, CDR1 MNHEY and CDR2 SVGAGI. CDR3 residues: CASSYSGSNYGYTF. CDR3 DNA: TGTGCCAGCAGTTACTCGGGCTCTAACTATGGCTACACCTTC.

DNA of the CDR3: TGCGCCAGCAGCTTGGGTACGGGGGGTTATCCCCTTGAGCAGTACTTC. It yields the protein CASSLGTGGYPLEQYF. The rearrangement uses TRBV5-1 and TRBJ2-7; 7 positions match TRBD2. The CDR3 totals 16 residues. The germline V gene encodes CDR1 SGHRS and CDR2 YFSETQ. V was clipped by 0 bases and J by 7 bases; unmatched bases: 13.

The chain carries TRBV12-3 or TRBV12-4 and TRBJ2-1, with 13 nucleotides matching TRBD2. This CDR3 is built from 16 residues. J was trimmed by 3 bases and V by 3 bases; bases with no gene match: 2. CDR3 amino acids: CASSFGTSGNYNEQFF. CDR3 sequence (DNA): TGTGCCAGCAGTTTTGGGACTAGCGGGAACTACAATGAGCAGTTCTTC.

This clonotype was found a few times. The chain uses TRBV29-1 and TRBJ1-2; perhaps TRBD1 as D (6 bases). The CDR3 consists of 14 residues. Germline-derived CDR1 and CDR2 are SQVTM and ANQGSEA. Trimming took 3 bases from V and 3 from J, leaving 14 bases between them. The CDR3 loop is CSVDRGRGDYGYTF. Here the CDR3 DNA reads TGCAGCGTTGACAGGGGCCGCGGGGACTATGGCTACACCTTC.

The V call is TRBV2, the J call TRBJ2-3; unclear D gene. V was trimmed by 7 bases and J by 2 bases, leaving 13 bases between them. The CDR3 totals 14 residues. From germline, CDR1 is SNHLY and CDR2 FYNNEI. CDR3 amino acids: CASTRTANTDTQYF. The CDR3 DNA reads as TGTGCCAGCACCAGGACCGCGAACACAGATACGCAGTATTTT.

The CDR3 is CASLVRGTDTQYF. The CDR3 nucleotides are TGTGCCAGCTTGGTTCGGGGCACAGATACGCAGTATTTT. The rearrangement uses TRBV6-1 and TRBJ2-3, with D uncertain. V was clipped by 8 bases and J by 1 base, with 10 bases between them. Germline CDR1 MNHNS, CDR2 SASEGT. The CDR3 is made up of 13 amino acids.